This T cell receptor (beta chain) originates from a study of shared clonotypes between healthy human individuals. The length of the CDR3 is 17 residues. V trimming: 1 base; J trimming: 1 base; junction bases outside the gene matches: 3. CDR1 and CDR2 from the germline V gene are SGHAT and FQNNGV. Clones were sequenced by immunoSEQ multiplex PCR, and TCRdb holds only the in-frame ones, with some missing. The sample consists of approximately 500,000 clones, 60% to 85% of them appearing once. This TCR was sampled from a woman aged 40 to 50 in good health. Some clones in this sample may be carry-over from other donors' samples. Sequenced: PBMCs. The genes are TRBV11-2 and TRBJ2-6; TRBD1 matches 8 bases. The CDR3 protein is CASSLVQGASGANVLTF. CDR3 coding DNA: TGTGCCAGCAGCTTAGTTCAGGGGGCATCTGGGGCCAACGTCCTGACTTTC. Looking up the rest from reference TRBV11-2 and TRBJ2-6 gives the full variable domain: EAGVAQSPRYKIIEKRQSVAFWCNPISGHATLYWYQQILGQGPKLLIQFQNNGVVDDSQLPKDRFSAERLKGVDSTLKIQPAKLEDSAVYLCASSLVQGASGANVLTFGAGSRLTVL.